Below, 24 T cell receptor beta chains from the same sample are listed, as sequenced in a study of T cell responses to AZD1222 COVID-19 vaccine (dated by TCRdb to about 2021). Libraries were constructed by the immunoSEQ multiplex PCR assay. The immuneACCESS repertoire file appears here via TCRdb, limited to in-frame rearrangements. These files lack a portion of the clones; in checked studies, under half of the deficit traces to unresolved V genes, and the cause of the others is not known. The sample data list just under 150,000 clones, and roughly 84% of these were observed just once. The ten most abundant clones make up approximately 5.4% of the sample. The time point label of this sample denotes: about 28 days (+/-7) after the second vaccine dose. Sequenced here: peripheral blood, sampled 28 days after the second AZD1222 dose. These receptors all come from an adult who received the AZD1222 COVID-19 vaccine.

The J gene is TRBJ1-1, the V gene TRBV18, with no clear D. Germline V CDR1 and CDR2: KGHSH, LQKENI. There are 13 residues in the CDR3. V was trimmed by 3 bases and J by 1 base, leaving 6 bases between them. CDR3 amino acids: CASSPSGNTEAFF. In nucleotides, the CDR3 is TGTGCCAGCTCACCGTCAGGGAACACTGAAGCTTTCTTT. The complete variable domain, with remaining parts taken from reference TRBV18 and TRBJ1-1, reads NAGVMQNPRHLVRRRGQEARLRCSPMKGHSHVYWYRQLPEEGLKFMVYLQKENIIDESGMPKERFSAEFPKEGPSILRIQQVVRGDSAAYFCASSPSGNTEAFFGQGTRLTVV.

CDR3 in amino acids: CASSPSGRAQGGSYEQYF. The CDR3 coding sequence is TGTGCCAGCAGCCCTAGCGGGAGGGCTCAAGGGGGGTCCTACGAGCAGTACTTC. The chain couples TRBV27 to TRBJ2-7; 12 nucleotides align to TRBD2. CDR1 MNHEY and CDR2 SMNVEV come from the germline V gene (reference sequence). V lost 6 bases, J lost 1 base, and 13 bases stayed unmatched. This CDR3 has 18 residues.

The chain has TRBV18 and TRBJ2-2; maybe TRBD2 (5 bases). V was trimmed by 8 bases and J by 5 bases, leaving 21 bases between them. This CDR3 has 16 amino acids. Germline V gives CDR1 KGHSH, CDR2 LQKENI. CDR3 protein: CASRTLASSGTGELFF. The DNA for the CDR3 is TGTGCCAGCCGTACTCTCGCCTCCTCGGGAACCGGGGAGCTGTTTTTT.

The chain couples TRBV4-2 to TRBJ1-3; D possibly corresponds to TRBD1 (5 bases). Trimming shortened V by 0 bases and J by 7 bases, and 22 bases separated the two germline ends. Germline V lookup: CDR1 LGHNA, CDR2 YNFKEQ. This CDR3 spans 18 amino acids. The CDR3 protein is CASSQEPQGVRTRNTIYF. DNA of the CDR3: TGTGCCAGCAGCCAAGAGCCTCAAGGGGTGCGGACACGTAACACCATATATTTT.

The chain uses TRBV7-6 and TRBJ2-1; D possibly matches TRBD1 or TRBD2 (5 bases each). The V gene lost 6 bases and the J gene lost 0 bases, with 12 bases spanning the gap. CDR3 size: 15 residues. CDR1 SGHVS and CDR2 FNYEAQ come from the germline V gene. The DNA for the CDR3 is TGTGCCAGCAGTTCGGGACCCAGCTCCTACAATGAGCAGTTCTTC. It codes for CASSSGPSSYNEQFF.

J is TRBJ1-5 and V is TRBV15, with D unclear. The CDR3 extends over 15 amino acids. The V gene's germline CDR1 is LNHNV and CDR2 YYDKDF (reference sequence). Trimming took 0 bases from V and 1 from J, leaving 7 bases between them. The CDR3 sequence is CATSREIGSNQPQHF. In DNA form, the CDR3 reads TGTGCCACCAGCAGAGAGATAGGGAGCAATCAGCCCCAGCATTTT.

The rearrangement links TRBV7-8 to TRBJ2-5; 12 bases align to TRBD2. In germline, CDR1 is SGHVS, CDR2 FQNEAQ. The CDR3 spans 19 residues. Unmatched junction bases numbered 15, after V lost 4 bases and J lost 3 bases. The CDR3 spells CASSSPLAGGPWFEETQYF. The CDR3 DNA reads TGTGCCAGCAGCTCACCCCTAGCGGGAGGGCCTTGGTTTGAAGAGACCCAGTACTTC.

The rearrangement links TRBV4-1 to TRBJ1-1, with D perhaps TRBD1 (5 bases). The V end lost 4 bases, the J end lost 4 bases, and 16 bases lay between the germline ends. This CDR3 region has 15 residues. The V gene's germline CDR1 is MGHRA and CDR2 YSYEKL. CDR3 sequence: CASSPKDIILTEAFF. Written as DNA, the CDR3 is TGCGCCAGCAGCCCCAAGGACATCATTCTCACTGAAGCTTTCTTT.

About this clone itself: The same CDR3 is also encoded by other DNA sequences in this sample. The chain carries TRBV12-3 or TRBV12-4 and TRBJ1-2; D is perhaps TRBD1 (6 bases). This CDR3 has 13 amino acids. With 2 bases removed from V and 2 bases from J, the gap between germline ends came to 6 bases. The CDR3 reads CASSLQGNYGYTF. As DNA, the CDR3 is TGTGCCAGCAGTTTACAGGGGAACTATGGCTACACCTTC.

The chain has TRBV7-6 and TRBJ1-2; TRBD1 aligns across 10 bases. CDR1 is SGHVS and CDR2 is FNYEAQ in the germline V gene. This CDR3 contains 15 residues. V shed 0 bases and J 6 bases; nucleotides not matched to a gene: 4. CDR3 in amino acids: CASSLAPGQGNGYTF. The CDR3 DNA reads as TGTGCCAGCAGCTTAGCGCCGGGACAGGGGAATGGCTACACCTTC.

The chain couples TRBV10-3 to TRBJ2-1; the match to TRBD1 covers 8 bases. From germline, CDR1 is ENHRY and CDR2 SYGVKD. This CDR3 region has 15 residues. Unmatched junction bases numbered 13, after V lost 10 bases and J lost 5 bases. The CDR3 DNA is TGTGCCACCGTGGACAGGGACGTTGTTGACAATGAGCAGTTCTTC. As protein: CATVDRDVVDNEQFF.

The rearrangement uses TRBV15 and TRBJ2-2, with 7 bases identical to TRBD1. V trimming: 7 bases; J trimming: 2 bases; junction bases outside the gene matches: 4. The germline V gene has CDR1 LNHNV and CDR2 YYDKDF (reference sequence). This CDR3 region has 14 residues. CDR3 protein: CATKKGANTGELFF. Here the CDR3 DNA reads TGTGCCACCAAAAAGGGGGCCAACACCGGGGAGCTGTTTTTT.

This clone was counted once. V and J are TRBV29-1 and TRBJ2-7; 8 positions match TRBD1. Germline V gene sequence: CDR1 SQVTM, CDR2 ANQGSEA. The V and J ends lost 1 base and 4 bases, in that order; junction bases with no gene match: 9. The CDR3 loop spans 15 amino acids. Written as DNA, the CDR3 is TGCAGCGTTGAAGGGGGATCAGGGGGCCCATACGAGCAGTACTTC. Its protein product is CSVEGGSGGPYEQYF.

Here the CDR3 reads CASTLGGGGHQPQHF. DNA for the CDR3: TGTGCCAGCACCCTGGGAGGGGGAGGCCATCAGCCCCAGCATTTT. This chain connects TRBV2 to TRBJ1-5; perhaps TRBD1 as D (6 bases). The CDR3 extends over 15 amino acids. The V and J ends lost 7 bases and 5 bases respectively, with 18 bases between them. Germline CDR1 reads SNHLY; CDR2 reads FYNNEI.

The count of this clone is one. V usage is TRBV11-2 and J usage is TRBJ1-2, with D possibly TRBD1 on 5 matching bases. V was pared by 5 bases and J by 8 bases, with 24 bases between. The CDR3 runs to 16 residues. The germline gives CDR1 SGHAT, CDR2 FQNNGV. The CDR3 bases are TGTGCCAGCAGCCCCGTGACGGGGGTAAGGGCTCTCGGCTACACCTTC. Protein: CASSPVTGVRALGYTF. Full variable domain (missing parts from reference TRBV11-2 and TRBJ1-2): EAGVAQSPRYKIIEKRQSVAFWCNPISGHATLYWYQQILGQGPKLLIQFQNNGVVDDSQLPKDRFSAERLKGVDSTLKIQPAKLEDSAVYLCASSPVTGVRALGYTFGSGTRLTVV.

CDR3 DNA sequence: TGCGCCAGCAGCCAAGTGGCCACGACAAAAAGCTCCTACGAGCAGTACTTC. This translates into CASSQVATTKSSYEQYF. The chain joins TRBV4-1 to TRBJ2-7; D unresolved. Per the germline V gene, CDR1 is MGHRA and CDR2 is YSYEKL. The germline V and J ends were trimmed by 1 base and 0 bases, with 16 bases remaining between them. The length of the CDR3 is 17 residues.

The genes are TRBV10-2 and TRBJ2-5; 8 bases are shared with TRBD1. Looked up from germline, CDR1 is WSHSY and CDR2 is SAAADI. J gave up 2 bases and V 7 bases, and 9 bases lay outside the gene matches. The CDR3 extends over 15 amino acids. Written as DNA, the CDR3 is TGCGCCAGCAATGACAGGGGAGGTCCACAAGAGACCCAGTACTTC. Amino acids: CASNDRGGPQETQYF.

The chain carries TRBV29-1 and TRBJ2-5; D is unclear. Trimming cost V 2 bases and J 1 base, with 11 bases left between them. In germline, CDR1 is SQVTM, CDR2 ANQGSEA. The CDR3 is 14 amino acids. CDR3 in amino acids: CSVEPVSLQETQYF. Here the CDR3 DNA reads TGCAGCGTTGAACCCGTCAGCCTCCAAGAGACCCAGTACTTC.

This clone has a handful of counts. The chain has TRBV2 and TRBJ2-5; 8 nucleotides align to TRBD2. The CDR3 sequence is 14 residues long. CDR1 is SNHLY, CDR2 FYNNEI, per germline. Trimming cost V 0 bases and J 4 bases; bases outside gene matches: 1. DNA for the CDR3: TGTGCCAGCAGTGAAGCTGCGGGGGGAGAGACCCAGTACTTC. It yields the protein CASSEAAGGETQYF.

The V call is TRBV5-4, the J call TRBJ1-6; a weak D match, TRBD1 (5 bases). CDR1 is SGHNT and CDR2 is YYREEE in the germline V gene (reference sequence). The V end lost 4 bases, the J end lost 0 bases, and 8 bases lay between the germline ends. The CDR3 covers 15 residues. In nucleotides, the CDR3 is TGTGCCAGCAGCAGTAGGGGCTCCTATAATTCACCCCTCCACTTT. This translates into CASSSRGSYNSPLHF.

The rearrangement joins TRBV7-9 to TRBJ2-3; 9 nucleotides align to TRBD2. Germline trimming cut 5 bases from V and 0 bases from J; bases unmatched to any gene: 12. From germline, CDR1 is SEHNR and CDR2 FQNEAQ (reference sequence). CDR3 length equals 18 residues. CDR3 DNA: TGTGCCAGCAGCCAATCCTACCTTAGCGGGGGTAGCACAGATACGCAGTATTTT. Translated: CASSQSYLSGGSTDTQYF.

The chain links TRBV25-1 to TRBJ2-7; D is undetermined. CDR3 length equals 15 residues. Germline V gene sequence: CDR1 MGHDK, CDR2 SYGVNS. Trimming left V 1 base short and J 1 base short, with 11 bases between. CDR3 in amino acids: CASSESPPESYEQYF. In DNA form, the CDR3 reads TGTGCCAGCAGTGAATCCCCCCCTGAGTCCTACGAGCAGTACTTC.

The J gene is TRBJ2-1, the V gene TRBV24-1, with 10 bases lining up with TRBD1. V was pared by 7 bases and J by 4 bases, with 6 bases of the junction left unmatched. The CDR3 sequence is 15 residues long. The germline gives CDR1 KGHDR, CDR2 SFDVKD. The CDR3 DNA reads as TGTGCCACCAGCCCGGGACAGGGGCCTTACAATGAGCAGTTCTTC. Protein: CATSPGQGPYNEQFF.

The rearrangement links TRBV4-1 to TRBJ1-1; D might be TRBD1 (6 bases). The length of the CDR3 is 19 residues. The germline V gene encodes CDR1 MGHRA and CDR2 YSYEKL. The ends were cut back, 1 base at V and 3 bases at J, with 24 bases in the middle. The CDR3 spells CASSQVGITGSGGYTEAFF. The CDR3, as DNA: TGCGCCAGCAGCCAAGTGGGAATCACAGGGTCGGGAGGGTACACTGAAGCTTTCTTT.